One and the same sample provided the 18 T cell receptor beta chains below, sequenced in a study of CD8 T cells in Susac syndrome. Reverse transcription of roughly 0.45 to 1 ug RNA was performed with random hexamers. Each CDR3 protein gets one entry after TCRdb re-called the immunoSEQ multiplex PCR reads with MiXCR. The data show under 200,000 distinct CDR3 sequences, around 94% seen once. The sequenced material came from CD4+ T cells from PBMCs. The receptor set was obtained from a human donor in good health.

V and J are TRBV29-1 and TRBJ1-5, with D tentatively TRBD1 (6 bases). The length of the CDR3 is 15 residues. Per germline, CDR1 SQVTM and CDR2 ANQGSEA. The V end lost 5 bases, the J end lost 6 bases, and 20 bases lay between the germline ends. CDR3 loop: CSVIVGGAGTQPQHF. For the CDR3, the DNA is TGCAGCGTTATAGTGGGGGGCGCAGGCACTCAGCCCCAGCATTTT.

This clonotype was seen a single time. V gene TRBV4-2 combines with J gene TRBJ2-5; D unresolved. This CDR3 spans 11 amino acids. The V end was cut by 6 bases, the J end by 2 bases, with 4 bases between. Germline V gene sequence: CDR1 LGHNA, CDR2 YNFKEQ. CDR3 in amino acids: CASRAQETQYF. DNA for the CDR3: TGTGCCAGCAGAGCTCAAGAGACCCAGTACTTC.

The gene calls are TRBV9 and TRBJ1-2; the match to TRBD1 covers 7 bases. The germline V gene has CDR1 SGDLS and CDR2 YYNGEE. The CDR3 is 15 residues long. The trim removed 3 bases at V and 3 bases at J, leaving 8 bases unmatched. CDR3 nucleotide sequence: TGTGCCAGCAGCGCCGGGACAGCCAAGGACTATGGCTACACCTTC. Its protein is CASSAGTAKDYGYTF. The full variable domain, completed using reference TRBV9 and TRBJ1-2, is DSGVTQTPKHLITATGQRVTLRCSPRSGDLSVYWYQQSLDQGLQFLIQYYNGEERAKGNILERFSAQQFPDLHSELNLSSLELGDSALYFCASSAGTAKDYGYTFGSGTRLTVV.

The J gene is TRBJ1-6, the V gene TRBV9, with 12 nucleotides matching TRBD1. This CDR3 region has 16 residues. V dropped 3 bases and J dropped 9; count of bases not matched to a gene: 7. The germline V gene has CDR1 SGDLS and CDR2 YYNGEE. CDR3 residues: CASSERDRGPGSPLHF. The CDR3 DNA is TGTGCCAGCAGCGAGAGGGACAGGGGGCCCGGTTCACCCCTCCACTTT.

The chain couples TRBV9 to TRBJ1-6; D uncertain. CDR3 length: 13 residues. The V and J ends lost 3 bases and 10 bases respectively, with 11 bases between them. The germline V gene has CDR1 SGDLS and CDR2 YYNGEE. In nucleotides, the CDR3 is TGTGCCAGCAGCGGAGAGTTGGTCTCACCCCTCCACTTT. It codes for CASSGELVSPLHF. Together with reference TRBV9 and TRBJ1-6, the CDR3 gives the full variable domain: DSGVTQTPKHLITATGQRVTLRCSPRSGDLSVYWYQQSLDQGLQFLIQYYNGEERAKGNILERFSAQQFPDLHSELNLSSLELGDSALYFCASSGELVSPLHFGNGTRLTVT.

V gene TRBV10-3 combines with J gene TRBJ1-6; TRBD1 is a possible D gene (5 bases). The CDR3 runs to 17 residues. Trimming cost V 0 bases and J 7 bases, with 16 bases left between them. Germline CDR1 ENHRY, CDR2 SYGVKD. The CDR3, as DNA: TGTGCCATCAGTGAGTCCCTGGGGCCGGGGCAGAATTCACCCCTCCACTTT. It is translated as CAISESLGPGQNSPLHF.

The V and J genes are TRBV9 and TRBJ1-5; no firm D call. Germline CDR1 reads SGDLS; CDR2 reads YYNGEE. V dropped 0 bases and J dropped 0 bases, with 7 bases sitting between them. There are 15 residues in the CDR3. The CDR3 region has the DNA TGTGCCAGCAGCGTAGGGGGTTCTAGCAATCAGCCCCAGCATTTT. Translated: CASSVGGSSNQPQHF.

This clonotype was counted a single time. V is TRBV10-3 and J is TRBJ1-6, with 9 bases matching TRBD1. CDR1 ENHRY and CDR2 SYGVKD come from the germline V gene. This CDR3 spans 13 amino acids. J gave up 8 bases and V 9 bases, and 5 bases lay outside the gene matches. CDR3: CAIRDREDSPLHF. The CDR3 nucleotides read TGTGCCATAAGGGACAGGGAGGATTCACCCCTCCACTTT.

V usage is TRBV19 and J usage is TRBJ2-6, with 8 bases lining up with TRBD1. The CDR3 is 18 amino acids. The V gene's germline CDR1 is LNHDA and CDR2 SQIVND (reference sequence). The trim removed 3 bases at V and 0 bases at J, leaving 7 bases unmatched. CDR3 in amino acids: CASSITGQESSGANVLTF. The CDR3 region has the DNA TGTGCCAGTAGTATCACGGGACAGGAGAGCTCTGGGGCCAACGTCCTGACTTTC.

This chain uses TRBV20-1 with TRBJ2-5; 7 bases are shared with TRBD1. Germline V lookup: CDR1 DFQATT, CDR2 SNEGSKA (reference sequence). CDR3 length: 13 amino acids. With V trimmed by 6 bases and J by 3 bases, 7 bases remained unmatched. The CDR3: CSAAHTGEETQYF. The CDR3 DNA reads TGCAGTGCCGCGCACACAGGGGAAGAGACCCAGTACTTC.

This chain joins TRBV20-1 and TRBJ2-5, with D possibly TRBD2 on 5 matching bases. Germline assignment: CDR1 DFQATT and CDR2 SNEGSKA (reference sequence). The CDR3 sequence is 13 residues long. Trimming stripped 5 bases from V and 5 bases from J, with 15 bases between. Written as DNA, the CDR3 is TGCAGTGCTGGCCGGCTGCCGGGGGAGACCCAGTACTTC. Translating gives CSAGRLPGETQYF.

The chain has TRBV20-1 and TRBJ1-1; D not resolved. CDR3 length: 10 residues. The germline V and J ends were trimmed by 0 bases and 4 bases, with 0 bases remaining between them. Per the germline V gene, CDR1 is DFQATT and CDR2 is SNEGSKA (reference sequence). The chain's CDR3 is CSARDTEAFF. CDR3 nucleotide sequence: TGCAGTGCTAGAGACACTGAAGCTTTCTTT.

The chain is built from TRBV7-9 and TRBJ2-2; 8 nucleotides line up with TRBD2. The CDR3 totals 16 residues. The germline CDR1 and CDR2 sequences are SEHNR and FQNEAQ (reference sequence). The J segment lost 5 bases and the V segment lost 5 bases, leaving 10 bases of the junction unmatched. CDR3: CASSAIGGALTGELFF. CDR3 DNA: TGTGCCAGCAGCGCAATCGGGGGGGCGCTGACCGGGGAGCTGTTTTTT.

This chain links TRBV25-1 with TRBJ1-5, with D unclear. Trimming took off 6 bases at V and 4 bases at J, with 10 bases between the two ends. The CDR3 has 13 residues. Germline V gene lookup returns CDR1 MGHDK and CDR2 SYGVNS. The CDR3 region is CASRGGGNQPQHF. CDR3 in DNA: TGTGCCAGCAGGGGAGGAGGGAATCAGCCCCAGCATTTT. The variable domain in full, completed from reference TRBV25-1 and TRBJ1-5, reads EADIYQTPRYLVIGTGKKITLECSQTMGHDKMYWYQQDPGMELHLIHYSYGVNSTEKGDLSSESTVSRIRTEHFPLTLESARPSHTSQYLCASRGGGNQPQHFGDGTRLSIL.

The chain is built from TRBV14 and TRBJ2-1; TRBD1 might be the D (6 bases). Trimming cost V 1 base and J 10 bases, with 11 bases left between them. This CDR3 has 13 amino acids. Germline CDR1 and CDR2: SGHDN and FVKESK. CDR3 DNA: TGTGCCAGCAGCCAAGGAATCAGGGGAGAGCAGTTCTTC. It is translated as CASSQGIRGEQFF.

CDR3 protein: CSVDREPYGYTF. The CDR3 DNA sequence: TGCAGCGTTGATCGGGAGCCCTATGGCTACACCTTC. The rearrangement links TRBV29-1 to TRBJ1-2, with no clear D. The CDR3 is 12 amino acids. V was shortened by 3 bases and J by 4 bases, with 9 bases between the two germline ends. CDR1 SQVTM and CDR2 ANQGSEA come from the germline V gene.

In its sample, this clonotype was seen a few times. V is TRBV7-2 and J is TRBJ2-1; no clear D gene. V was clipped by 5 bases and J by 7 bases, with 12 bases between them. The germline V gene has CDR1 SGHTA and CDR2 FQGNSA. This CDR3 is 13 amino acids long. The CDR3 protein is CASSRPNKNEQFF. In nucleotides, the CDR3 is TGTGCCAGCAGCCGCCCTAACAAGAATGAGCAGTTCTTC.

The genes are TRBV27 and TRBJ1-2, with 9 bases lining up with TRBD1. Germline V gives CDR1 MNHEY, CDR2 SMNVEV (reference sequence). The junction had 4 bases not matched to a gene; V was cut back by 4 bases and J by 7 bases. The CDR3 runs 13 residues. CDR3 bases: TGTGCCAGCAGTTCGGACAGGGGAGGTGGCTACACCTTC. Translated: CASSSDRGGGYTF.